The 24 T cell receptor beta chains below all came from one sample that was sequenced in a study of naive and memory T cell subsets. Findings of the study overall: Possibly reflecting memory cells re-expressing CD45RA, a few larger clonotypes occurred in naive repertoires, especially CD8.

Their antigens remain unidentified. Two oligonucleotides, mixed equimolar, formed the beta constant-region primer covering TRBC1 and TRBC2. Nested alpha and beta constant-region primers with the SP2 primer drove four PCR rounds on ligated cDNA. TCRdb used MiXCR to reprocess the UMI-ligation and nested PCR reads, holding one entry per CDR3 protein. The data contain 150,000 or so distinct CDR3 sequences, roughly 22% of them singletons. The sequenced material came from naive CD4+ T cells from blood. Receptors originate from a human donor in good health.

This clonotype was observed at least ten times. The chain recombines TRBV4-3 with TRBJ2-7; D is perhaps TRBD1 or TRBD2 (5 bases each). V shed 3 bases and J shed 2 bases, with 14 bases lying between them. The CDR3 has 15 residues. The germline V gene has CDR1 LGHNA and CDR2 YSLEER. CDR3: CASSQGRTPTYEQYF. CDR3 DNA: TGCGCCAGCAGCCAGGGGCGGACTCCCACCTACGAGCAGTACTTC.

There are many counts of this clonotype. V usage is TRBV18 and J usage is TRBJ2-5, with D unresolved. The ends were cut back, 8 bases at V and 2 bases at J, with 6 bases in the middle. The germline V gene encodes CDR1 KGHSH and CDR2 LQKENI. The CDR3 contains 11 residues. The CDR3 DNA follows: TGTGCCAGCAGCTTACAAGAGACCCAGTACTTC. Protein sequence: CASSLQETQYF.

The chain uses TRBV30 and TRBJ1-1; 9 bases fit TRBD1. The germline CDR1 and CDR2 sequences are GTSNPN and SVGIG (reference sequence). The CDR3 is 11 amino acids. J gave up 12 bases and V 5 bases, and 7 bases lay outside the gene matches. DNA for the CDR3: TGTGCCTGGGCGGGACAGGGTGTTCCTTTCTTT. It encodes CAWAGQGVPFF.

The chain recombines TRBV7-9 with TRBJ2-4; TRBD2 matches at 9 bases. J lost 9 bases, V lost 5 bases, and 8 bases had no gene match. This CDR3 region has 14 residues. Germline CDR1 SEHNR, CDR2 FQNEAQ (reference sequence). CDR3 sequence reads: CASSRLGLASIQYF. CDR3 bases: TGTGCCAGCAGCCGCCTCGGACTAGCGAGCATTCAGTACTTC.

This clonotype was seen once. V usage is TRBV20-1 and J usage is TRBJ1-1; the D gene is possibly TRBD1 (5 bases). Germline values: CDR1 DFQATT, CDR2 SNEGSKA (reference sequence). There are 18 residues in the CDR3. The V and J ends lost 0 bases and 1 base respectively, with 21 bases between them. CDR3 sequence: CSARDARDSAGRNTEAFF. In DNA form, the CDR3 reads TGCAGTGCTAGAGATGCACGGGACTCAGCGGGACGGAACACTGAAGCTTTCTTT.

This chain connects TRBV7-2 to TRBJ2-7; unclear D gene. The V and J ends lost 4 bases and 7 bases respectively, with 17 bases between them. The CDR3 contains 14 residues. Germline CDR1 and CDR2: SGHTA and FQGNSA. CDR3 region: CASSSFVGPSEQYF. CDR3 bases: TGTGCCAGCAGCTCCTTCGTCGGTCCATCAGAGCAGTACTTC.

This clonotype was observed a few times. The chain is built from TRBV12-3 or TRBV12-4 and TRBJ2-1, with TRBD2 matching over 11 bases. The CDR3 sequence is 14 residues long. The V and J ends lost 7 bases and 5 bases, in that order; junction bases with no gene match: 4. CDR3 amino acids: CASNPGLADNEQFF. For the CDR3, the DNA is TGTGCCAGCAACCCGGGACTAGCGGACAATGAGCAGTTCTTC.

A few counts support this clonotype. V is TRBV20-1 and J is TRBJ2-1; 16 nucleotides line up with TRBD2. V dropped 0 bases and J dropped 8; count of bases not matched to a gene: 13. This CDR3 comprises 19 residues. Per the germline V gene, CDR1 is DFQATT and CDR2 is SNEGSKA (reference sequence). DNA for the CDR3: TGCAGTGCTAGAGATCATGGGACTAGCGGGAGGGCCGCTCTTTATGAGCAGTTCTTC. Its translation: CSARDHGTSGRAALYEQFF.

This clonotype was seen many times. The chain uses TRBV15 and TRBJ2-1; 7 nucleotides align to TRBD2. Germline lookup yields CDR1 LNHNV and CDR2 YYDKDF (reference sequence). The V gene end was trimmed by 0 bases and the J gene end by 6 bases; junction bases not matched to a gene: 5. CDR3 length: 15 residues. In nucleotides, the CDR3 is TGTGCCACCAGCAGAGATTTTTCGGGAGGCAATGAGCAGTTCTTC. Its translation is CATSRDFSGGNEQFF.

The CDR3 nucleotides are TGTGCCAGCACCCAACAGGGTGTCACAGATACGCAGTATTTT. It translates to CASTQQGVTDTQYF. This sequence joins TRBV6-5 and TRBJ2-3; TRBD1 is a possible D gene (6 bases). V shed 7 bases and J shed 2 bases, with 13 bases lying between them. Germline CDR1 reads MNHEY; CDR2 reads SVGAGI. The CDR3 loop spans 14 amino acids.

The chain employs TRBV14 and TRBJ1-5; a possible D gene is TRBD1 (6 bases). From germline, CDR1 is SGHDN and CDR2 FVKESK. Trimming shortened V by 4 bases and J by 5 bases, and 9 bases separated the two germline ends. This CDR3 comprises 13 residues. CDR3 nucleotides: TGTGCCAGCAGCCGACAGGCCCATCAGCCCCAGCATTTT. This codes for CASSRQAHQPQHF.

There are a few counts of this clonotype. The rearrangement links TRBV5-1 to TRBJ2-2, with 7 bases that match TRBD1. Losses at the gene ends were 3 bases for V and 4 bases for J; bases not matched to a gene: 3. CDR1 and CDR2 (germline): SGHRS, YFSETQ. The CDR3 contains 14 residues. CDR3 in amino acids: CASSSQGFTGELFF. The CDR3 bases are TGCGCCAGCAGCTCACAGGGGTTCACCGGGGAGCTGTTTTTT.

The chain joins TRBV6-5 to TRBJ2-1; the D gene is possibly TRBD1 (6 bases). The CDR3 runs 14 residues. V dropped 8 bases and J dropped 4 bases, with 15 bases sitting between them. CDR1 is MNHEY and CDR2 is SVGAGI in the germline V gene. The CDR3 protein is CASQQGRGYNEQFF. The CDR3 bases are TGTGCCAGCCAACAGGGTAGGGGATACAATGAGCAGTTCTTC.

This clonotype was detected ten times or more. The V call is TRBV20-1, the J call TRBJ2-3; weak D call: TRBD1 (6 bases). This CDR3 region has 13 residues. V shed 5 bases and J shed 7 bases, with 16 bases lying between them. Per germline, CDR1 DFQATT and CDR2 SNEGSKA (reference sequence). CDR3 region: CSAPRGPRNTQYF. CDR3 DNA sequence: TGCAGTGCTCCCAGGGGCCCCAGGAATACGCAGTATTTT.

The chain recombines TRBV7-2 with TRBJ2-5; 8 nucleotides agree with TRBD1. Germline V lookup: CDR1 SGHTA, CDR2 FQGNSA. CDR3 length: 13 amino acids. J gave up 7 bases and V 6 bases, and 7 bases lay outside the gene matches. The CDR3 loop is CASRPGGLATQYF. The DNA for the CDR3 is TGTGCCAGCAGACCAGGGGGCTTGGCGACCCAGTACTTC.

This clonotype was picked up a small number of times. The rearrangement joins TRBV5-1 to TRBJ1-1, with D possibly matching TRBD1 (5 bases). V shed 4 bases and J shed 1 base, with 17 bases lying between them. Looked up from germline, CDR1 is SGHRS and CDR2 is YFSETQ. The CDR3 is 16 amino acids. The CDR3 coding sequence is TGCGCCAGCAGCGACCCGGGACGACTACAGAACACTGAAGCTTTCTTT. Translated, it gives CASSDPGRLQNTEAFF.

The rearrangement links TRBV30 to TRBJ1-1; weak D call: TRBD1 (5 bases). The ends were cut back, 2 bases at V and 5 bases at J, with 21 bases in the middle. Germline loops: CDR1 GTSNPN, CDR2 SVGIG (reference sequence). The CDR3 contains 16 residues. The CDR3 DNA is TGTGCCTGGAGTTTCTCCGGGACCCATGTAGGTACTGAAGCTTTCTTT. Protein sequence: CAWSFSGTHVGTEAFF.

This clonotype appeared a few times. This rearrangement joins TRBV29-1 to TRBJ1-1; maybe TRBD1 (5 bases). The CDR3 is made up of 15 amino acids. Trimming left V 4 bases short and J 1 base short, with 16 bases between. The V gene's germline CDR1 is SQVTM and CDR2 ANQGSEA. Here the CDR3 DNA reads TGCAGCGTTGTTGGTGTTGACAGCTCGAACACTGAAGCTTTCTTT. Protein product: CSVVGVDSSNTEAFF.

A few counts support this clonotype. The V gene is TRBV28, the J gene TRBJ1-2; D might be TRBD1 (6 bases). The V gene lost 7 bases and the J gene lost 3 bases, with 15 bases spanning the gap. This CDR3 has 14 residues. Germline lookup yields CDR1 MDHEN and CDR2 SYDVKM. CDR3 DNA sequence: TGTGCCAGCATCATGTCAGGGGCGGACTATGGCTACACCTTC. Translated: CASIMSGADYGYTF.

A few counts support this clonotype. The rearrangement uses TRBV19 and TRBJ1-5, with D possibly matching TRBD1 (5 bases). Looked up from germline, CDR1 is LNHDA and CDR2 is SQIVND (reference sequence). V dropped 6 bases and J dropped 11 bases, with 20 bases sitting between them. This CDR3 region has 14 residues. CDR3 amino acids: CASSSQGVVVAQHF. In DNA form, the CDR3 reads TGTGCCAGTAGCAGTCAAGGGGTAGTGGTTGCCCAGCATTTT.

This clonotype was observed a handful of times. V and J are TRBV3-1 and TRBJ1-3, with TRBD1 matching over 7 bases. Germline assignment: CDR1 LGHDT and CDR2 YNNKEL (reference sequence). J was trimmed by 1 base and V by 4 bases; bases with no gene match: 7. The CDR3 length is 16 residues. The CDR3, as DNA: TGTGCCAGCAGCCCCTCGGCAGGGGGGTCTGGAAACACCATATATTTT. It is translated as CASSPSAGGSGNTIYF.

V gene TRBV6-4 combines with J gene TRBJ2-2; 10 bases agree with TRBD1. Unmatched junction bases numbered 7, after V lost 5 bases and J lost 4 bases. Germline-derived CDR1 and CDR2 are MRHNA and SNTAGT. The CDR3 is 16 amino acids. In DNA, the CDR3 is TGTGCCAGCAGTCGACAGGGGGCCTTGACCACCGGGGAGCTGTTTTTT. Its protein product is CASSRQGALTTGELFF.

V usage is TRBV30 and J usage is TRBJ1-5; D not resolved. Germline V gene data show CDR1 as GTSNPN and CDR2 as SVGIG (reference sequence). The CDR3 is made up of 13 amino acids. V was trimmed by 3 bases and J by 6 bases, leaving 12 bases between them. The CDR3 reads CAWRPMNCQPQHF. The CDR3 nucleotides are TGTGCCTGGAGGCCGATGAACTGTCAGCCCCAGCATTTT.

This clonotype has ten or more counts. This chain connects TRBV4-1 to TRBJ2-3; 9 positions agree with TRBD2. The CDR3 spans 17 residues. With 0 bases clipped from V and 2 bases from J, the junction kept 6 bases outside the gene matches. Germline-derived CDR1 and CDR2 are MGHRA and YSYEKL. The CDR3 here is CASSQDSAGGVTDTQYF. The CDR3 coding sequence is TGCGCCAGCAGCCAAGATTCCGCGGGAGGGGTCACAGATACGCAGTATTTT.